This T cell receptor (beta chain) appears in the sequencing data of a study of cytomegalovirus exposure and HLA in healthy donors. Regarding the study as a whole: With later analysis, a missense DCLRE1C variant became linked to TCR beta V- and J-gene trimming.

Germline CDR1 and CDR2: SNHLY and FYNNEI. Trimming pared 5 bases from V and 10 bases from J, leaving 11 bases between. This CDR3 region has 11 residues. Vbeta (60) and Jbeta (13) primers were used in the PCR. Sequencing used immunoSEQ multiplex PCR; TCRdb keeps in-frame clones, though not all of them. This sample has under 200,000 clones, with 70% to 90% found just once. This clone was seen only once. No antigen is known for it. The sequencing sample was made of PBMCs. The V call is TRBV2, the J call TRBJ1-1; no clear D. The TCR comes from a woman between 25 and 40 years old in good health and CMV-seropositive. The DNA of the CDR3 is TGTGCCAGCAGTACCGTTTTGCGAGCTTTCTTT. Translated, it gives CASSTVLRAFF.